Shown below are 10 T cell receptor beta chains from a single sample sequenced in a study of T cells expressing NK-cell markers. For each CDR3 protein, TCRdb gives one entry from its re-call of the 5' RACE reads, without DNA. In all, the sample yields around 550,000 distinct CDR3 sequences. The sample taken for sequencing was blood T cells: a sorted CD56 or NKG2C T cell subset, CD4+ or CD8+ T cells, or bulk PBMC T cells (not recorded which). The receptors were sampled from a man aged 18 to 29 in good health.

The chain uses TRBV20-1 and TRBJ2-1; lacking DNA, the TRBD1 call made by TCRdb goes unchecked. CDR1 and CDR2 (germline): DFQATT, SNEGSKA (reference sequence). This CDR3 is built from 17 residues. CDR3 protein: CSARDPGSELSYNEQFF.

The chain employs TRBV12-3 or TRBV12-4 and TRBJ2-7. This CDR3 is built from 11 residues. Here the CDR3 reads CASSPKMEQYF.

The J gene is TRBJ2-1, the V gene TRBV30; TCRdb's D call of TRBD1 is untestable without DNA. The germline gives CDR1 GTSNPN, CDR2 SVGIG (reference sequence). The CDR3 length is 11 residues. CDR3 in amino acids: CAWGELPGQFF.

The chain links TRBV28 to TRBJ2-3; the D gene TCRdb calls, TRBD2, cannot be checked with no DNA. This CDR3 has 15 amino acids. From germline, CDR1 is MDHEN and CDR2 SYDVKM. The CDR3 loop is CASSPPGGEGDTQYF. Using reference TRBV28 and TRBJ2-3 for the parts outside the CDR3, the full variable domain is DVKVTQSSRYLVKRTGEKVFLECVQDMDHENMFWYRQDPGLGLRLIYFSYDVKMKEKGDIPEGYSVSREKKERFSLILESASTNQTSMYLCASSPPGGEGDTQYFGPGTRLTVL.

The chain is built from TRBV29-1 and TRBJ1-1. The CDR3 totals 12 residues. CDR1 SQVTM and CDR2 ANQGSEA come from the germline V gene. The CDR3 region is CSVVGGDTEAFF.

The rearrangement uses TRBV12-3 or TRBV12-4 and TRBJ2-5; the TRBD2 assignment by TCRdb is unverifiable without DNA. This CDR3 is 14 amino acids long. CDR3 amino acids: CASTGGEVRETQYF.

This chain links TRBV6-1 with TRBJ2-2; TCRdb names TRBD2, which stays unverified in the absence of DNA. The CDR3 has 14 residues. The germline V gene encodes CDR1 MNHNS and CDR2 SASEGT. The CDR3 here is CASSPGLAVGELFF.

The chain couples TRBV7-2 to TRBJ2-5; the D call from TCRdb, TRBD1, cannot be confirmed without DNA. Germline lookup yields CDR1 SGHTA and CDR2 FQGNSA. The CDR3 length is 14 residues. CDR3 sequence reads: CASSLQGGGETQYF.

The rearrangement joins TRBV4-2 to TRBJ2-1; TCRdb proposes TRBD1, but this gene call is untestable without DNA. This CDR3 has 18 amino acids. Germline values: CDR1 LGHNA, CDR2 YNFKEQ. The CDR3 loop is CASSRDRGSVIFYNEQFF.

V and J are TRBV29-1 and TRBJ2-1; TCRdb reports TRBD2, a call that lacks DNA to check it against. Germline loops: CDR1 SQVTM, CDR2 ANQGSEA. CDR3 length equals 17 residues. The CDR3 region is CSVKQGQTSGRAFEQFF.